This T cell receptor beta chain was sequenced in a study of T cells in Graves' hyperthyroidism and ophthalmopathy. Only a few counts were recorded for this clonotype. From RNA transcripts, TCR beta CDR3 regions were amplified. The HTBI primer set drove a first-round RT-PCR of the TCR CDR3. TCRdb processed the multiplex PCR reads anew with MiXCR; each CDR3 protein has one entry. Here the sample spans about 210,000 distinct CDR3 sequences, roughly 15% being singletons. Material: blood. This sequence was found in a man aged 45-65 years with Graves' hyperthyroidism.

The CDR3: CSVGGTSDYGYTF. CDR3 nucleotides: TGCAGCGTCGGTGGGACATCGGACTATGGCTACACCTTC. The chain joins TRBV29-1 to TRBJ1-2; tentative D call: TRBD1 (6 bases). This CDR3 contains 13 residues. CDR1 is SQVTM, CDR2 ANQGSEA, per germline. V lost 6 bases, J lost 3 bases, and 14 bases lay in between.